This T cell receptor (beta chain) came from a study of cytomegalovirus exposure and HLA in healthy donors. PCR was performed using 60 Vbeta and 13 Jbeta primers. TCRdb's copy holds only in-frame clones and misses some; the assay was immunoSEQ multiplex PCR. Of roughly 110,000 clones listed, around two thirds are singletons. Study-level results: In a later analysis, compared with equally common non-associated chains, HLA-associated beta chains were more expanded.

In regard to this clone: Its antigen is as yet unknown.

Between the trimmed V and J ends, which lost 3 bases and 5 bases, there was a span of 8 bases. CDR3 size: 13 residues. CDR1 and CDR2 (germline): GTSNPN, SVGIG (reference sequence). V and J are TRBV30 and TRBJ1-6; the D is unclear. The sample was PBMCs. The TCR sequence derives from a woman between 35 and 50 years old in good health and CMV-seropositive. CDR3 bases: TGTGCCTGGAGGGCGGGCAATAATTCACCCCTCCACTTT. It yields the protein CAWRAGNNSPLHF.